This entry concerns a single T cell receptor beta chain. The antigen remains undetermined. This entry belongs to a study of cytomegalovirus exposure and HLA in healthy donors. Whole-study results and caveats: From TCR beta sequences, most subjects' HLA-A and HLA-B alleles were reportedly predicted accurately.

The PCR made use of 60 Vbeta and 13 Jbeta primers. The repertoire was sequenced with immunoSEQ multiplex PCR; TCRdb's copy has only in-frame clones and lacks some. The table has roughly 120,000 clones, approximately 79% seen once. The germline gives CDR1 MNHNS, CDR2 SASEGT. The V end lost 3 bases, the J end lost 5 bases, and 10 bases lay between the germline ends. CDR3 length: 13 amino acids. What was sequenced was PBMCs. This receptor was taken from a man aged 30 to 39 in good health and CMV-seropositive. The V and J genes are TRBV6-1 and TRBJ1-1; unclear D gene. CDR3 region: CASSDLGVTEAFF. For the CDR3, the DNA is TGTGCCAGCAGTGATCTCGGGGTGACTGAAGCTTTCTTT.